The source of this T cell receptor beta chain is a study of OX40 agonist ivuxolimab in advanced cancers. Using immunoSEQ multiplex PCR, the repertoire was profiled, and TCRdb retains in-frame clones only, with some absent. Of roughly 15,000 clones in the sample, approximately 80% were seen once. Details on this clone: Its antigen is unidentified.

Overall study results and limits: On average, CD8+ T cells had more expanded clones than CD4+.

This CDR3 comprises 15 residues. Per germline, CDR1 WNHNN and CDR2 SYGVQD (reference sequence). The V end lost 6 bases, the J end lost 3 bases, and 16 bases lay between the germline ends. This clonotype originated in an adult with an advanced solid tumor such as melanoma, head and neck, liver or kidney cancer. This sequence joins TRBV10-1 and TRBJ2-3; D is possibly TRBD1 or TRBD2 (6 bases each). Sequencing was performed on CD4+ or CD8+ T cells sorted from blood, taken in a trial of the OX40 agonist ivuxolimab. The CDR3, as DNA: TGCGCCAGCAGCGAGGGGGGAAGGTGGACAGATACGCAGTATTTT. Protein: CASSEGGRWTDTQYF.